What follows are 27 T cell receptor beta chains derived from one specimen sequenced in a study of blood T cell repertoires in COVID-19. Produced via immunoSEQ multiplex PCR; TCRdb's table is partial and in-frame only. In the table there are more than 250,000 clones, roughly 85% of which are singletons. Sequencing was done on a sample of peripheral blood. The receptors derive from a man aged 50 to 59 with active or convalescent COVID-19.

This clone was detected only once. In DNA, the CDR3 is TGTGCCAGCAGCAATGCAAATCGGGGGGACGGCTACACCTTC. It translates to CASSNANRGDGYTF. V usage is TRBV5-6 and J usage is TRBJ1-2; possibly TRBD1 for D (5 bases). Germline CDR1 and CDR2: SGHDT and YYEEEE. V dropped 4 bases and J dropped 8 bases, with 18 bases sitting between them. The CDR3 is made up of 14 amino acids.

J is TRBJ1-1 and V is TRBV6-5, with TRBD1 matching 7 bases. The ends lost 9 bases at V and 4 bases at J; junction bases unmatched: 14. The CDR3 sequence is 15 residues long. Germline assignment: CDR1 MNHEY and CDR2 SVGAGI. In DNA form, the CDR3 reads TGTGCCAGTACAGATATCTTGGCAGGGGGCACTGAAGCTTTCTTT. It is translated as CASTDILAGGTEAFF.

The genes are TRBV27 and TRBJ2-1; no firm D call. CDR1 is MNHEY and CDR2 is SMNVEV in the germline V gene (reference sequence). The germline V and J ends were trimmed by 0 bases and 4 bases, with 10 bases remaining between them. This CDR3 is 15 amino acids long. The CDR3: CASSLSGQRYNEQFF. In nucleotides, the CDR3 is TGTGCCAGCAGTTTATCGGGCCAGAGATACAATGAGCAGTTCTTC.

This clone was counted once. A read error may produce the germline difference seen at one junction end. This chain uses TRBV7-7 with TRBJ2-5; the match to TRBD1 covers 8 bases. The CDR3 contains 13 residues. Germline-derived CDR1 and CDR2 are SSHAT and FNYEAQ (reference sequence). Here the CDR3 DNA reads TGTGCTAGCAGCCAGGACAGGGCGGGGACCCAGTACTTC. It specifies CASSQDRAGTQYF.

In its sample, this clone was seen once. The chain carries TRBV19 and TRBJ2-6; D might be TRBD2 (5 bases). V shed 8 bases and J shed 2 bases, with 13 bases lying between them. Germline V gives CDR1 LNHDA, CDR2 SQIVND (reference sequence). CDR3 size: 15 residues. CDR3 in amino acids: CASGSSAAGANVLTF. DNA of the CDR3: TGTGCCAGTGGATCGTCAGCGGCTGGGGCCAACGTCCTGACTTTC.

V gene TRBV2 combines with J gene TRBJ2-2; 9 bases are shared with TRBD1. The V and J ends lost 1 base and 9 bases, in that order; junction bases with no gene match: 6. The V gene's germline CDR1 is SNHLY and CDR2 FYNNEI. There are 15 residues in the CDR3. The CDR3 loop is CASSEGGQGFRELFF. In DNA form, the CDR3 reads TGTGCCAGCAGTGAAGGTGGACAGGGGTTCCGGGAGCTGTTTTTT.

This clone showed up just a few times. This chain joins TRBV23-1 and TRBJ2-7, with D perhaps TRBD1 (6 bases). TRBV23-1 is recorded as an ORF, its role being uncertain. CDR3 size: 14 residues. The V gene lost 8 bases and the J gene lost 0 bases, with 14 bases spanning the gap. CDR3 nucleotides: TGCGCCAGCCCCCGGACAGTTAACTCCTACGAGCAGTACTTC. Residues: CASPRTVNSYEQYF.

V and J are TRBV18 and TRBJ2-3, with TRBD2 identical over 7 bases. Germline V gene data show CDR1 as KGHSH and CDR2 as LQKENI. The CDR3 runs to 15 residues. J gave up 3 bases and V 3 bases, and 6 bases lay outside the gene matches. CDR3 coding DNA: TGTGCCAGCTCACCCCCCACGGGGGGTACAGATACGCAGTATTTT. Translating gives CASSPPTGGTDTQYF.

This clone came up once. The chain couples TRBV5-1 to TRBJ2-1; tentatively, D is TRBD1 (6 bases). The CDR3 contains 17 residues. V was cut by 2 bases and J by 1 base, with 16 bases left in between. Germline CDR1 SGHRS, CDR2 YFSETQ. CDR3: CASSFNGGESSYNEQFF. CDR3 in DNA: TGCGCCAGCAGCTTTAATGGGGGCGAGAGTTCCTACAATGAGCAGTTCTTC. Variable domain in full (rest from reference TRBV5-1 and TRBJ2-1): KAGVTQTPRYLIKTRGQQVTLSCSPISGHRSVSWYQQTPGQGLQFLFEYFSETQRNKGNFPGRFSGRQFSNSRSEMNVSTLELGDSALYLCASSFNGGESSYNEQFFGPGTRLTVL.

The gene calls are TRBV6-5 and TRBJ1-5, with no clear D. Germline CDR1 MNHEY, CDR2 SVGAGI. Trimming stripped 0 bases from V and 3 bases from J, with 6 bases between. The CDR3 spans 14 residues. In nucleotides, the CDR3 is TGTGCCAGCAGTTACTCAGAGTCCAATCAGCCCCAGCATTTT. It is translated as CASSYSESNQPQHF.

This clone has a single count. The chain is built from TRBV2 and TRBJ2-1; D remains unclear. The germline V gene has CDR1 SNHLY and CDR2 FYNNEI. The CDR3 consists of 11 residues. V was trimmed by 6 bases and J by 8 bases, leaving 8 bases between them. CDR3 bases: TGTGCCAGCAGCCCCCTCCATGAGCAGTTCTTC. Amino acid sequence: CASSPLHEQFF.

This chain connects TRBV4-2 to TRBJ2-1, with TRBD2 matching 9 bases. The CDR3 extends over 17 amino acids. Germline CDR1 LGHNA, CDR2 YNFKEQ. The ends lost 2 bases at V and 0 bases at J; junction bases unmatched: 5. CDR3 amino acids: CASSQNSGGGSYNEQFF. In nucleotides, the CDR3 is TGTGCCAGCAGCCAAAATAGCGGGGGAGGCTCCTACAATGAGCAGTTCTTC.

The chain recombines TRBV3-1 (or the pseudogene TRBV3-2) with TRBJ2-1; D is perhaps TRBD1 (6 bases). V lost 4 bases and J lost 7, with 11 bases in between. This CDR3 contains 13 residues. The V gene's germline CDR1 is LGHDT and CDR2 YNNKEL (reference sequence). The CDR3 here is CASSLGRGNEQFF. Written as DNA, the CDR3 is TGTGCCAGCAGCCTCGGCAGGGGAAATGAGCAGTTCTTC.

For the CDR3, the DNA is TGTGCCAGCAGCTTAGCAGGAGCGGGTATACAAGAGACCCAGTACTTC. This gives the protein CASSLAGAGIQETQYF. The chain recombines TRBV7-6 with TRBJ2-5; D might be TRBD2 (6 bases). The germline gives CDR1 SGHVS, CDR2 FNYEAQ. The CDR3 consists of 16 residues. Trimming took off 0 bases at V and 2 bases at J, with 13 bases between the two ends.

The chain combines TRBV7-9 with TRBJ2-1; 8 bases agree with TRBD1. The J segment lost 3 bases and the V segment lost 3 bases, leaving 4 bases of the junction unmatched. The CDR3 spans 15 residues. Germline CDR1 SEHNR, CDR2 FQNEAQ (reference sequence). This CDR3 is CASSFQQGGYNEQFF. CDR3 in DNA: TGTGCCAGCAGCTTCCAACAGGGGGGCTACAATGAGCAGTTCTTC.

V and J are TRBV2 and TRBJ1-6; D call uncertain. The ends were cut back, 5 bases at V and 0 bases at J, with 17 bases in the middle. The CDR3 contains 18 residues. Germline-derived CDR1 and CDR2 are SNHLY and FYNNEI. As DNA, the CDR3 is TGTGCCAGCAGTCCTCACGGAGAAAAGAGCTCCTATAATTCACCCCTCCACTTT. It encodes CASSPHGEKSSYNSPLHF. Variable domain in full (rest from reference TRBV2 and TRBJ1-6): EPEVTQTPSHQVTQMGQEVILRCVPISNHLYFYWYRQILGQKVEFLVSFYNNEISEKSEIFDDQFSVERPDGSNFTLKIRSTKLEDSAMYFCASSPHGEKSSYNSPLHFGNGTRLTVT.

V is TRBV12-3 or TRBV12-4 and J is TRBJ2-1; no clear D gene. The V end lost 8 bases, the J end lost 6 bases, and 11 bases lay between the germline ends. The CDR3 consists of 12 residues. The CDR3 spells CASQVTGNEQFF. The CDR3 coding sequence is TGTGCCAGCCAGGTAACTGGCAATGAGCAGTTCTTC.

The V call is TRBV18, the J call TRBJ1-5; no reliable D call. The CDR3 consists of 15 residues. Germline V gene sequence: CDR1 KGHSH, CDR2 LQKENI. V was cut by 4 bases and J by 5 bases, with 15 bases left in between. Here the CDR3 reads CASSLSPSSDQPQHF. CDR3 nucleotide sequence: TGTGCCAGCTCACTAAGCCCGAGTTCTGATCAGCCCCAGCATTTT.

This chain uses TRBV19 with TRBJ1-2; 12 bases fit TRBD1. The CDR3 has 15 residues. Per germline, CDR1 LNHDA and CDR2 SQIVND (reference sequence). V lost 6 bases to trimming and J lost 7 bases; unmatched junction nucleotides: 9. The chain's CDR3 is CASRAGTGGWFGYTF. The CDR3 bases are TGTGCCAGTAGGGCCGGGACAGGGGGCTGGTTTGGCTACACCTTC.

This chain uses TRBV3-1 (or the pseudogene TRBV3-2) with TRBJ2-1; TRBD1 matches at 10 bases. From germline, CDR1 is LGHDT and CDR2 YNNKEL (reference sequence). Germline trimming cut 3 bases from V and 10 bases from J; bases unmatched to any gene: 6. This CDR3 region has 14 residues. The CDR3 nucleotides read TGTGCCAGCAGCCAGGGACAGGGGTACGGGGAGCAGTTCTTC. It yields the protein CASSQGQGYGEQFF.

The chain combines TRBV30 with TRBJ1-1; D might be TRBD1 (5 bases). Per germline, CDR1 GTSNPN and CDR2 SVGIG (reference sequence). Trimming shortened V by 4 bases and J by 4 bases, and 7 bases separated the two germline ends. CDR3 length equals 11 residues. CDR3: CAWNGGTEAFF. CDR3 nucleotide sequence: TGTGCCTGGAACGGGGGCACTGAAGCTTTCTTT.

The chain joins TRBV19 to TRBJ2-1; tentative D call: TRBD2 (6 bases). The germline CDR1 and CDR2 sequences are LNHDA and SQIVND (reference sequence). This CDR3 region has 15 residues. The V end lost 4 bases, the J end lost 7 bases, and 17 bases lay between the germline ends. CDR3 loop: CASSNPGLRYNEQFF. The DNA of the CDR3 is TGTGCCAGTAGTAACCCGGGACTCCGATATAATGAGCAGTTCTTC.

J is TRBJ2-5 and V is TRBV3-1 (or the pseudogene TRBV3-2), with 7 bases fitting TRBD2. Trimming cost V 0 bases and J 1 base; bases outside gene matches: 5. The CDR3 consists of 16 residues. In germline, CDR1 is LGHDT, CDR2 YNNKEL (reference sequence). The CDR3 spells CASSQDRDYPQETQYF. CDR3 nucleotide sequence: TGTGCCAGCAGCCAAGATAGGGACTACCCCCAAGAGACCCAGTACTTC.

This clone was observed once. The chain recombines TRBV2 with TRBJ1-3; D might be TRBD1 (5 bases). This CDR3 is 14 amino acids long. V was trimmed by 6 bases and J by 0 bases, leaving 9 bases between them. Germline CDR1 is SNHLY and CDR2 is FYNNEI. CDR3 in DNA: TGTGCCAGCAGCGAGACAGCCTCTGGAAACACCATATATTTT. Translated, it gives CASSETASGNTIYF.

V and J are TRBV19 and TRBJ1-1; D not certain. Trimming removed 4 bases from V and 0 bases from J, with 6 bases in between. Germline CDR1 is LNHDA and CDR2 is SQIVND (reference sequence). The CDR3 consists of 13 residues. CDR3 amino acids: CASSTLLNTEAFF. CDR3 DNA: TGTGCCAGTAGTACCCTGTTGAACACTGAAGCTTTCTTT.

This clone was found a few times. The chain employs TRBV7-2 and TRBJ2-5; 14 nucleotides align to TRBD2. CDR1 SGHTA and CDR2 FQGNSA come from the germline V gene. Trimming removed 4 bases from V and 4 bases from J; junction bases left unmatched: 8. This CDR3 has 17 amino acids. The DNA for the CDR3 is TGTGCCAGCAGCTCCGGGACTAGCGGGAGAACGGTAGAGACCCAGTACTTC. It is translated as CASSSGTSGRTVETQYF.

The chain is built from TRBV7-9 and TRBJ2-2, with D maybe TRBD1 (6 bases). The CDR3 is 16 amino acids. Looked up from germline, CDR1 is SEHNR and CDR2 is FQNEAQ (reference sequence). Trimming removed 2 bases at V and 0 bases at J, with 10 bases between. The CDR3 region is CASSLSEGANTGELFF. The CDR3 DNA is TGTGCCAGCAGCTTATCTGAGGGGGCGAACACCGGGGAGCTGTTTTTT.